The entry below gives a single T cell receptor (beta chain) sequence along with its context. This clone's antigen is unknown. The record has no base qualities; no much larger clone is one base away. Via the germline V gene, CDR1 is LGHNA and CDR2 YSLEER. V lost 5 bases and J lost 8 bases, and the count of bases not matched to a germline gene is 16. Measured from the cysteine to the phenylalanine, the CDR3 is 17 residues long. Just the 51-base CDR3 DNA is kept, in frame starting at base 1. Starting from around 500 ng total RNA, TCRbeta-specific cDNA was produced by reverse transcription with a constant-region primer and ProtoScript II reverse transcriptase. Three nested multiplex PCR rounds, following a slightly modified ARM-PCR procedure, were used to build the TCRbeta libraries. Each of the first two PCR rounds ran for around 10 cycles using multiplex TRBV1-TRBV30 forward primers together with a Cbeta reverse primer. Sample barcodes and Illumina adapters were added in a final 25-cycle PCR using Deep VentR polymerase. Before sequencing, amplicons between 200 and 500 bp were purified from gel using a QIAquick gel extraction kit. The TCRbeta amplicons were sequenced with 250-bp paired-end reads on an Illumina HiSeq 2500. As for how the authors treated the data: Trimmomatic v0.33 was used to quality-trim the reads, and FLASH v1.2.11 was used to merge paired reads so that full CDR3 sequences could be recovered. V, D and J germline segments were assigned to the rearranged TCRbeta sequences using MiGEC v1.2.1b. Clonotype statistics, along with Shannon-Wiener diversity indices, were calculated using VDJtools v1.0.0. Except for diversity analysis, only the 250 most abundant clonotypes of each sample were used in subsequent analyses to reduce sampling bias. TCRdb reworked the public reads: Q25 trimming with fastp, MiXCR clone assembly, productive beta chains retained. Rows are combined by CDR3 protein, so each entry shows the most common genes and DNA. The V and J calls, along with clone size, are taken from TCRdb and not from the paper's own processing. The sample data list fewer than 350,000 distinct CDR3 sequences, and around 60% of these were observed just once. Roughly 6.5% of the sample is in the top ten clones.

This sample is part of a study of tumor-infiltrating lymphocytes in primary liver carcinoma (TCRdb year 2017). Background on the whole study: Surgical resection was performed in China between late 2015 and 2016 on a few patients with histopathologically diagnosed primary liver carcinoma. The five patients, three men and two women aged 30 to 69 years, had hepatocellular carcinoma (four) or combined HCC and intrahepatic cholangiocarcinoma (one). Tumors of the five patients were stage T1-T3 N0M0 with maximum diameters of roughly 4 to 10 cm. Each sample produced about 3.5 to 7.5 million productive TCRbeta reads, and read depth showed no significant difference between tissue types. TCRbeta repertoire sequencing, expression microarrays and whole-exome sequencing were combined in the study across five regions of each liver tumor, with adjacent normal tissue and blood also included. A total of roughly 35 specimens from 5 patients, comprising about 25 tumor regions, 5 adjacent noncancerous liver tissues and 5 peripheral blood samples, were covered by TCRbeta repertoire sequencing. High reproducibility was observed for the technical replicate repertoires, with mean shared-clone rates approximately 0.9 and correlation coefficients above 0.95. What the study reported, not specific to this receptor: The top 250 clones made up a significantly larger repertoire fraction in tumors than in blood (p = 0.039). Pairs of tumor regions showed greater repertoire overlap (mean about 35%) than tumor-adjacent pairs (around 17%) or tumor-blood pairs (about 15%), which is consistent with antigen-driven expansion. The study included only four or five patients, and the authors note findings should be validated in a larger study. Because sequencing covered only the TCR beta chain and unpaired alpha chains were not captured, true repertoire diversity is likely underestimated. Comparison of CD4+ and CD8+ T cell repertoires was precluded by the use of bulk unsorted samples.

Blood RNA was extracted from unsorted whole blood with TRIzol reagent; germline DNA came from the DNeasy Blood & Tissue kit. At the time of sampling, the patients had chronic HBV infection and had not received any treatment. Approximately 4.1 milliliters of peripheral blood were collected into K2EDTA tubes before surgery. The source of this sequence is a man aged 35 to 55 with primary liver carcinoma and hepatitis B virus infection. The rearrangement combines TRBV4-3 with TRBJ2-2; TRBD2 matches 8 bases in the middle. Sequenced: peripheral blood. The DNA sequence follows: TGCGCCAGCAGCTACGCAACTATCGGGAGGGCCACAGGGGAGCTGTTTTTT. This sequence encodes CASSYATIGRATGELFF.